This T cell receptor (beta chain) was identified during a study of T cells after yellow fever vaccination. The germline V gene has CDR1 DFQATT and CDR2 SNEGSKA (reference sequence). This CDR3 spans 10 amino acids. Trimming pared 2 bases from V and 3 bases from J, leaving 1 base between. Comments on this clonotype: Its antigen remains unidentified.

UMIs were added to TCR cDNA along with a universal primer site when it was made by 5'RACE template switching. From the 5' RACE reads, TCRdb called clonotypes with MiXCR, one entry per CDR3 protein. Of under 400,000 distinct CDR3 sequences in the sample, 9.5% to 13% were seen once. Points from the study as a whole: Clones that expanded after primary vaccination mostly reappeared after the booster (just over 95% CD4, 70% to 90% CD8).

Source: PBMCs, taken on the day of the first yellow fever vaccination. The rearrangement joins TRBV20-1 to TRBJ1-1; no clear D. This TCR came from a man younger than 35 who received the YFV17D yellow fever vaccine. CDR3 region: CSARHTEAFF. CDR3 coding DNA: TGCAGTGCTAGACACACTGAAGCTTTCTTT.